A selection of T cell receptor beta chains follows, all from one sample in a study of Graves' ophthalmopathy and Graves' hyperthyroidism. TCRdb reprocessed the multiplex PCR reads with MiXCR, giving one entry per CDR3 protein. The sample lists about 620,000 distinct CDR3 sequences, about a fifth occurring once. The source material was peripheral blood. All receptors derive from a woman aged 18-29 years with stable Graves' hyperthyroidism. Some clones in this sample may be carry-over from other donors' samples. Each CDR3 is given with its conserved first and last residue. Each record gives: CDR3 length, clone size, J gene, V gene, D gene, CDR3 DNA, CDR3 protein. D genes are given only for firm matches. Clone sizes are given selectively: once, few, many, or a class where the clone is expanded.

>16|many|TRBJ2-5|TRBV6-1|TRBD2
TGTGCCAGCAGCCCTATAGGGACTAGCGGGAGAGAGACCCAGTACTTC
CASSPIGTSGRETQYF
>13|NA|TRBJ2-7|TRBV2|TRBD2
TGTGCCAGCAGCGGAGCGGGAGCAGGAGAGCAGTACTTC
CASSGAGAGEQYF
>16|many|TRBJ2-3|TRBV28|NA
TGTGCCAGCAGTCCATCGGGGGTTGGGGCGGCAGATACGCAGTATTTT
CASSPSGVGAADTQYF
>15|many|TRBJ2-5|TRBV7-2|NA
TGTGCCAGCAGCTTAGGCGCCCGGGTTAAAGAGACCCAGTACTTC
CASSLGARVKETQYF
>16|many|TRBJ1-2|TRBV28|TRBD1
TGTGCCAGCAGCTCTCCTACCCACAGGGGCTATTTTGGCTACACCTTC
CASSSPTHRGYFGYTF
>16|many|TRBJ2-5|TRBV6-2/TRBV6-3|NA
TGTGCCAGCAGTTACTCGACGGGGGGCACGTCGGAGACCCAGTACTTC
CASSYSTGGTSETQYF
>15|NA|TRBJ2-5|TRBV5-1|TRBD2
TGCGCCAGCAGCTTGGGCGCTAGCGGCCAAGAGACCCAGTACTTC
CASSLGASGQETQYF
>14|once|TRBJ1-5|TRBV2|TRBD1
TGTGCCAGCAGTTTTGGACAGGCTAATCAGCCCCAGCATTTT
CASSFGQANQPQHF
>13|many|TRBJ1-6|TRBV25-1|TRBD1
TGTGCCAGCAAGACAGGGGGTAATTCACCCCTCCACTTT
CASKTGGNSPLHF
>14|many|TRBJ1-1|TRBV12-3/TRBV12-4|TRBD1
TGTGCCAGCAGCAGACAGGGGGTGAACACTGAAGCTTTCTTT
CASSRQGVNTEAFF
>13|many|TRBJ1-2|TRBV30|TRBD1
TGTGCCTGGAGTGTACAGGGGTTCTATGGCTACACCTTC
CAWSVQGFYGYTF
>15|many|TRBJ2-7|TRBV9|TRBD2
TGTGCCAGCAGCGTAGGCGGGGGGGCCACCTACGAGCAGTACTTC
CASSVGGGATYEQYF
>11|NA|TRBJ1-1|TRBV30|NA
TGTGCCTGGGTGAGGAAGTCTGAAGCTTTCTTT
CAWVRKSEAFF
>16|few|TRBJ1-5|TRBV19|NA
TGTGCCAGTACCCGGGGGGACCCGGCGGGCAATCAGCCCCAGCATTTT
CASTRGDPAGNQPQHF
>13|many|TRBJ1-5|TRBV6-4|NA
TGTGCCAGCAGCAAGTATAGCAATCAGCCCCAGCATTTT
CASSKYSNQPQHF
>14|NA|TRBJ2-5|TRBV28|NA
TGTGCCAGCTGGAACGGGGCACCCCAAGAGACCCAGTACTTC
CASWNGAPQETQYF
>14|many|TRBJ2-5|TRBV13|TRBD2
TGTGCCAGCAGCTTACCAGGCGGGGGAGAGACCCAGTACTTC
CASSLPGGGETQYF
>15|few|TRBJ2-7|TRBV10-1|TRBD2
TGCGCCAGCAGTGCACTTTCTAGCGGGGATTACGAGCAGTACTTC
CASSALSSGDYEQYF
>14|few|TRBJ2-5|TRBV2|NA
TGTGCCAGCAGTCGGACCGGGGGCCAAGAGACCCAGTACTTC
CASSRTGGQETQYF
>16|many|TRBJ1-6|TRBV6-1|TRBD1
TGTGCCAGCAGCCTTGGACAGGGGGCCAGTAATTCACCCCTCCACTTT
CASSLGQGASNSPLHF
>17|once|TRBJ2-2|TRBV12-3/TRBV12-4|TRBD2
TGTGCCAGCAGCCCTGGGTCCGCTAGCGGTAACACCGGGGAGCTGTTTTTT
CASSPGSASGNTGELFF
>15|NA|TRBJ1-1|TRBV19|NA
TGTGCCAGTAGGGCTGTTTGGGGGCTGAACACTGAAGCTTTCTTT
CASRAVWGLNTEAFF
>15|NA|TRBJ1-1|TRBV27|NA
TGTGCCAGCTCCCCCCTCCCTCGTACGAACACTGAAGCTTTCTTT
CASSPLPRTNTEAFF
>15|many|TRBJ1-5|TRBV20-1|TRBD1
TGCAGTGCCGGACAGGGGGTGGGAGGCGATCAGCCCCAGCATTTT
CSAGQGVGGDQPQHF
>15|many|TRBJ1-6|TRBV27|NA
TGTGCCAGCAGTTTATGGTCAGGTTATAATTCACCCCTCCACTTT
CASSLWSGYNSPLHF
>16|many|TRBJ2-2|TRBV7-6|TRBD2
TGTGCCAGCAGCTTAGGGGCTAGCGGGGGCACCGGGGAGCTGTTTTTT
CASSLGASGGTGELFF
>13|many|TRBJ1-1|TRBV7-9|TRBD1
TGTGCCAGCAGCAATATCAGGGGGGCTGAAGCTTTCTTT
CASSNIRGAEAFF
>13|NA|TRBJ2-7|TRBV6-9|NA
TGTGCCAGCAGTTATATTAGCGGCTACGAGCAGTACTTC
CASSYISGYEQYF
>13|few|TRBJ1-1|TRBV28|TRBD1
TGTGCCGGCCAACAGGGGGGGGGCACTGAAGCTTTCTTT
CAGQQGGGTEAFF
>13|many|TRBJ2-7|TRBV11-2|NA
TGTGCCAGCAGCTCCTTGGGGGTTTACGAGCAGTACTTC
CASSSLGVYEQYF
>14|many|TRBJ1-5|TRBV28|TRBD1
TGTGCCAGCAGTACACAGGGGGGGAATCAGCCCCAGCATTTT
CASSTQGGNQPQHF
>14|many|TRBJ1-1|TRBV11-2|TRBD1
TGTGCCAGCAGCGTTAAGGACAGGGGGACTGAAGCTTTCTTT
CASSVKDRGTEAFF
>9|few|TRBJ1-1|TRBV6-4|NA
TGTGCCACCACACCCGGAGCTTTCTTT
CATTPGAFF
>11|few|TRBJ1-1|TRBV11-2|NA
TGTGCCAGCAGCAAGTGGGGTGAAGCTTTCTTT
CASSKWGEAFF
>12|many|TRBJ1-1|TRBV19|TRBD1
TGTGCCAGTAGTTTCACAGGGGCTGAAGCTTTCTTT
CASSFTGAEAFF
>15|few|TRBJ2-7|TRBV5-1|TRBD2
TGCGCCAGCAGCTTGGAGGTAGCGGGGGGGCGCGAGCAGTACTTC
CASSLEVAGGREQYF
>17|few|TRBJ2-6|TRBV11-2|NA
TGTGCCAGCAGCTTAGGTTGGCTTTCCATGGGGGCCAACGTCCTGACTTTC
CASSLGWLSMGANVLTF
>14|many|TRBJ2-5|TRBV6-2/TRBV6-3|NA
TGTGCCAGCAGCTTCGTGGTAGTCCCAGAGACCCAGTACTTC
CASSFVVVPETQYF
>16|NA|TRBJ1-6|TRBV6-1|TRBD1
TGTGCCAGCAGACAGGGGTCAGTATGGTGGAATTCACCCCTCCACTTT
CASRQGSVWWNSPLHF
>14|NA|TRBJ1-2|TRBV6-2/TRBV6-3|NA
TGTGCCAGCAGTTCCTCCTCCAGGGTAGAAGGCTACACCTTC
CASSSSSRVEGYTF
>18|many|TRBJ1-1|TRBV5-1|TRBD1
TGCGCCAGCAGCTTGTATGTCAGGGGGCCGGCAGTGAGCACTGAAGCTTTCTTT
CASSLYVRGPAVSTEAFF
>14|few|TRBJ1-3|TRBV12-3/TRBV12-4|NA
TGTGCCAGCACCTGGGGAAGTTCTGGAAACACCATATATTTT
CASTWGSSGNTIYF